The 5 T cell receptor beta chains listed next were all sequenced from one sample in a study of shared clonotypes between healthy human individuals (dated by TCRdb to the early 2020s). The library came from the immunoSEQ multiplex PCR assay. TCRdb mirrors the immuneACCESS table, restricted to in-frame sequences. Some clones are absent from its copies; in checked studies, under half trace to an unresolved V gene, and the reason for the others is unknown. The sample has about 1.1 million clones on record, about 72% of them singletons. The ten most abundant clones make up 0.7% to 0.95% of the sample. The specimen sequenced was memory CD4+ T cells from PBMCs. In light of the paper, this sample's cell subset or site label describes: CD45RA-negative fraction. These receptors originate from a man younger than 30 in good health. Some clones in this sample may be carry-over from other donors' samples.

The genes are TRBV5-1 and TRBJ1-4; D gene unclear. V was pared by 4 bases and J by 3 bases, with 13 bases between. The CDR3 has 15 amino acids. Per germline, CDR1 SGHRS and CDR2 YFSETQ. CDR3 nucleotides: TGCGCCAGCAGCCTAGGAAGTAGGGCTAATGAAAAACTGTTTTTT. Translation: CASSLGSRANEKLFF.

This sequence joins TRBV11-3 and TRBJ1-3, with a tentative D call TRBD1 (6 bases). This CDR3 has 17 amino acids. CDR1 and CDR2 (germline): SGHNT, YENEEA. V lost 7 bases and J 2 bases, leaving 21 bases between the germline ends. The CDR3 protein is CASTKPPPGTTGNTIYF. The CDR3 DNA sequence: TGTGCCAGCACCAAGCCTCCCCCCGGGACAACTGGAAACACCATATATTTT.

The chain couples TRBV6-5 to TRBJ2-5; 9 bases align to TRBD1. Germline V gene data show CDR1 as MNHEY and CDR2 as SVGAGI. CDR3 length equals 15 residues. With V trimmed by 2 bases and J by 7 bases, 8 bases remained unmatched. The CDR3 loop is CASSYRTGGQGTQYF. The CDR3 coding sequence is TGTGCCAGCAGTTACCGCACAGGGGGCCAGGGGACCCAGTACTTC.

The V gene is TRBV7-9, the J gene TRBJ2-7; TRBD2 might be the D (6 bases). Germline V gene lookup returns CDR1 SEHNR and CDR2 FQNEAQ (reference sequence). The CDR3 extends over 13 amino acids. The V end lost 11 bases, the J end lost 2 bases, and 16 bases lay between the germline ends. CDR3 in amino acids: CAGERGGTYEQYF. As DNA, the CDR3 is TGTGCCGGGGAAAGGGGCGGGACCTACGAGCAGTACTTC.

Here the CDR3 reads CAWGWGNMNTEAFF. For the CDR3, the DNA is TGTGCCTGGGGCTGGGGGAACATGAACACTGAAGCTTTCTTT. The V gene is TRBV30, the J gene TRBJ1-1; D may be TRBD1 (5 bases). The germline V and J ends were trimmed by 5 bases and 0 bases, with 13 bases remaining between them. This CDR3 has 14 residues. The germline CDR1 and CDR2 sequences are GTSNPN and SVGIG (reference sequence).